This entry is about one TCR beta chain. This sample was included in a study of blood T cell repertoires in COVID-19. Study information: COVID-19 samples, acute and convalescent, were from the United States, Italy and Spain. PBMCs, B-cell-depleted T cells, or T cells were the source of the cDNA or gDNA that made up the material.

Original data processing: Estimated nucleated cell counts came from reference gene primer amplification. Here immunoSEQ multiplex PCR was the method, and the copy in TCRdb shows in-frame clones only, minus some. Clonal size and the V and J genes are those of that table, whereas D and trimming came from the DNA. This table has 150,000 or so clones, about 79% appearing once. The sequenced material came from peripheral blood. This TCR was recovered from a woman older than 75 with acute or convalescent COVID-19.

CDR3 DNA: TGTGCCAGTAGTCTCTCTTCCGGGACTACCTATGGCTACACCTTC. Amino acid sequence: CASSLSSGTTYGYTF. The chain recombines TRBV19 with TRBJ1-2; D perhaps matches TRBD1 (5 bases). V was cut by 5 bases and J by 4 bases, with 17 bases left in between. Germline assignment: CDR1 LNHDA and CDR2 SQIVND (reference sequence). The CDR3 runs to 15 residues.